The next 10 T cell receptor beta chains were all read from a single sample in a study of blood T cell repertoires in COVID-19. TCRdb keeps only in-frame clones here, not all; method: immunoSEQ multiplex PCR. Of 55,000 to 90,000 clones in the sample, approximately 85% are singletons; the top ten hold about a third. What was sequenced was peripheral blood. These receptor sequences come from an elderly woman with active or convalescent COVID-19.

CDR3 protein: CASSKTDTGELFF. The DNA for the CDR3 is TGTGCCAGCAGTAAGACAGACACCGGGGAGCTGTTTTTT. The gene calls are TRBV6-2 or TRBV6-3 and TRBJ2-2; D is perhaps TRBD1 (5 bases). Germline V gene data show CDR1 as MNHEY and CDR2 as SVGEGT. The V end lost 5 bases, the J end lost 3 bases, and 7 bases lay between the germline ends. The CDR3 sequence is 13 residues long.

The rearrangement uses TRBV7-2 and TRBJ2-3, with D unresolved. There are 13 residues in the CDR3. Per germline, CDR1 SGHTA and CDR2 FQGNSA. V dropped 1 base and J dropped 1 base, with 3 bases sitting between them. In DNA, the CDR3 is TGTGCCAGCAGCTTAGGAGGCACAGATACGCAGTATTTT. Its protein product is CASSLGGTDTQYF.

J is TRBJ1-5 and V is TRBV6-5; 8 bases align to TRBD1. V lost 8 bases, J lost 4 bases, and 7 bases stayed unmatched. The germline V gene has CDR1 MNHEY and CDR2 SVGAGI. The CDR3 is made up of 14 amino acids. The CDR3 DNA is TGTGCCAGCCGCGGTCAGGGGGCAAATCAGCCCCAGCATTTT. Its translation is CASRGQGANQPQHF.

CDR3 region: CASGPGGRQPQHF. As DNA, the CDR3 is TGTGCCAGCGGTCCCGGCGGGCGGCAGCCCCAGCATTTT. The chain is built from TRBV9 and TRBJ1-5; no definite D call. Germline V CDR1 and CDR2: SGDLS, YYNGEE. CDR3 length: 13 amino acids. V was shortened by 7 bases and J by 7 bases, with 15 bases between the two germline ends.

The rearrangement joins TRBV3-1 (or the pseudogene TRBV3-2) to TRBJ1-1, with TRBD1 as a possible D gene (5 bases). The germline gives CDR1 LGHDT, CDR2 YNNKEL (reference sequence). The V gene lost 4 bases and the J gene lost 2 bases, with 11 bases spanning the gap. The CDR3 contains 14 residues. CDR3 loop: CASSLRDRNTEAFF. The CDR3 DNA sequence: TGTGCCAGCAGCCTTCGAGACAGAAACACTGAAGCTTTCTTT.

V and J are TRBV29-1 and TRBJ2-5; D may be TRBD1 (6 bases). The CDR3 consists of 10 residues. Germline values: CDR1 SQVTM, CDR2 ANQGSEA. Trimming stripped 3 bases from V and 9 bases from J, with 8 bases between. The CDR3 sequence: CSVDPGAQYF. Here the CDR3 DNA reads TGCAGCGTTGACCCAGGGGCCCAGTACTTC.

The V and J genes are TRBV9 and TRBJ1-1; 7 nucleotides align to TRBD1. CDR3 length: 14 residues. Germline assignment: CDR1 SGDLS and CDR2 YYNGEE. With V trimmed by 0 bases and J by 5 bases, 4 bases remained unmatched. The CDR3 bases are TGTGCCAGCAGCGTAGGTGTACAGGGGACTGAAGCTTTCTTT. Its translation is CASSVGVQGTEAFF.

V and J are TRBV30 and TRBJ2-2, with a weak D call TRBD2 (6 bases). The CDR3 runs 14 residues. Germline V gene sequence: CDR1 GTSNPN, CDR2 SVGIG (reference sequence). Trimming stripped 8 bases from V and 7 bases from J, with 20 bases between. Here the CDR3 reads CAADGGAEVGELFF. CDR3 DNA sequence: TGTGCCGCGGATGGAGGGGCAGAGGTCGGGGAGCTGTTTTTT.

The gene calls are TRBV27 and TRBJ1-2, with D maybe TRBD1 (6 bases). Germline V gives CDR1 MNHEY, CDR2 SMNVEV (reference sequence). The V end lost 5 bases, the J end lost 4 bases, and 11 bases lay between the germline ends. The CDR3 runs to 13 residues. The CDR3 spells CASSPDSFYGYTF. The CDR3 region has the DNA TGTGCCAGCAGTCCGGACAGTTTCTATGGCTACACCTTC.

V gene TRBV2 combines with J gene TRBJ1-6, with 7 bases that match TRBD1. V trimming: 4 bases; J trimming: 11 bases; junction bases outside the gene matches: 8. This CDR3 is 14 amino acids long. Germline V gene sequence: CDR1 SNHLY, CDR2 FYNNEI. The CDR3 nucleotides are TGTGCCAGCAGTGGACAGGGCAGTTCAGCACCCCTCCACTTT. It specifies CASSGQGSSAPLHF.